This record looks at one T cell receptor beta chain sequence and its context. Donors each had at least one pre-ART PBMC sample and at least two post-ART ones. Each sample contained about 0.9-10 million cryopreserved PBMC, thawed before DNA extraction. Deletions cut 4 bases from V and 4 bases from J, with 19 bases between. Germline loops: CDR1 MNHNS, CDR2 SASEGT. The CDR3 is 17 amino acids. Assay version v3.0 of immunoSEQ was used, and it was run at survey level. The protocol was immunoSEQ multiplex PCR, while the TCRdb copy is restricted to in-frame clones and leaves out a portion. The sample contains tens of thousands of clones, about 77% of which appear only once. These data belong to a study of long-term antiretroviral therapy in people with HIV.

The clonotype comes from a man younger than 30 with HIV. This rearrangement joins TRBV6-1 to TRBJ1-4; possibly TRBD1 for D (5 bases). The sample in question was unsorted PBMCs, obtained 1.5 years before starting antiretroviral therapy. This CDR3 reads CASSGVTSGGINEKLFF. CDR3 sequence (DNA): TGTGCCAGCAGTGGCGTAACTTCTGGGGGGATTAATGAAAAACTGTTTTTT.